These T cell receptor beta chains were read from a single sample in a study of persistence of HIV-infected CD4 T cells. No antigen has been assigned to these receptors. Measured with immunoSEQ multiplex PCR; TCRdb has only the in-frame clones, and not every one. The table shows 15,000 to 25,000 clones, with more than 75% occurring only once. Sample: CD4+ T cells sorted from PBMCs after roughly 18-hour stimulation, taken from a patient who received antiretroviral therapy. Source of these receptors: an adult man with HIV who was CMV-seropositive. Each CDR3 is given with its conserved first and last residue. Fields, in order: V gene, clone size, D gene, J gene, CDR3 protein, CDR3 DNA. D genes are given only for firm matches. The listing skips clone size in some rows; elsewhere it reads once, few, many or a size class.

TRBV5-1	-	-	TRBJ2-1	CASSFGESYNEQFF	TGCGCCAGCAGCTTCGGGGAATCCTACAATGAGCAGTTCTTC
TRBV6-5	-	-	TRBJ1-5	CASSYTPPGSNQPQHF	TGTGCCAGCAGTTACACACCTCCAGGTAGCAATCAGCCCCAGCATTTT
TRBV6-1	-	-	TRBJ1-6	CASREKNSPLHF	TGTGCCAGCAGGGAGAAAAATTCACCCCTCCACTTT
TRBV4-1	-	-	TRBJ2-1	CASSQDGRYNEQFF	TGCGCCAGCAGCCAAGATGGGAGGTACAATGAGCAGTTCTTC
TRBV6-5	-	TRBD1	TRBJ2-1	CASLRDRGNNEQFF	TGTGCCAGCCTTCGGGACAGGGGAAACAATGAGCAGTTCTTC
TRBV2	-	-	TRBJ1-4	CASQQGNEKLFF	TGTGCCTCTCAACAGGGCAATGAAAAACTGTTTTTT
TRBV24-1	-	-	TRBJ2-2	CATSDLGRTNTGELFF	TGTGCCACCAGTGATTTGGGCAGGACGAACACCGGGGAGCTGTTTTTT
TRBV19	-	-	TRBJ1-5	CASSPRQPDQPQHF	TGTGCCAGTTCTCCCCGACAGCCTGATCAGCCCCAGCATTTT
TRBV7-8	-	-	TRBJ2-2	CASSPLAGELFF	TGTGCCAGCAGCCCCCTTGCCGGGGAGCTGTTTTTT
TRBV3-1/TRBV3-2	-	-	TRBJ2-1	CASSQVSVSYNEQFF	TGTGCCAGCAGCCAAGTTAGCGTCTCCTACAATGAGCAGTTCTTC
TRBV2	-	-	TRBJ2-7	CASSQRSTVYEQYF	TGTGCCAGCAGCCAACGTTCGACAGTCTACGAGCAGTACTTC
TRBV27	-	TRBD2	TRBJ2-5	CASSRGGTQETQYF	TGTGCCAGCAGTAGGGGAGGGACCCAGGAGACCCAGTACTTC
TRBV6-5	-	-	TRBJ1-3	CASTATKSSGNTIYF	TGTGCCAGCACCGCCACAAAGAGCTCTGGAAACACCATATATTTT
TRBV4-1	-	-	TRBJ1-1	CASSQVTMGTEAFF	TGCGCCAGCAGCCAAGTTACCATGGGCACTGAAGCTTTCTTT
TRBV12-3/TRBV12-4	-	-	TRBJ1-2	CASSLKGTYGYTF	TGTGCCAGCAGTTTAAAGGGGACCTATGGCTACACCTTC
TRBV30	-	-	TRBJ1-1	CAWSVGEAEAFF	TGTGCCTGGAGTGTGGGGGAGGCTGAAGCTTTCTTT
TRBV4-1	few	TRBD1	TRBJ1-1	CASSHGTGGGNTEAFF	TGCGCCAGCAGCCACGGGACAGGGGGAGGGAACACTGAAGCTTTCTTT
TRBV25-1	-	-	TRBJ1-6	CASKRGSVSPLHF	TGTGCCAGCAAACGGGGGTCCGTTTCACCCCTCCACTTT
TRBV6-6	-	TRBD2	TRBJ2-3	CASSHLSGGAEGDTQYF	TGTGCCAGCAGTCACCTTAGCGGGGGGGCAGAGGGAGATACGCAGTATTTT
TRBV6-5	few	TRBD1	TRBJ2-7	CASSYSAGGYEQYF	TGTGCCAGCAGTTACTCCGCAGGGGGCTACGAGCAGTACTTC
TRBV19	-	TRBD2	TRBJ2-3	CASGRQGLAGGDTQYF	TGTGCCAGTGGACGTCAGGGACTAGCGGGGGGAGATACGCAGTATTTT
TRBV29-1	-	-	TRBJ1-3	CSVERGLRNTIYF	TGCAGCGTTGAGCGGGGTCTAAGAAACACCATATATTTT
TRBV24-1	-	TRBD1	TRBJ2-7	CATSDLGTGGNYEQYF	TGTGCCACCAGTGACCTCGGGACAGGGGGCAACTACGAGCAGTACTTC
TRBV5-6	-	-	TRBJ1-1	CASSRGTGDTEAFF	TGTGCCAGCAGCCGTGGGACGGGAGACACTGAAGCTTTCTTT
TRBV28	few	-	TRBJ2-7	CASSRNRGTPYEQYF	TGTGCCAGCAGTCGAAACCGGGGGACCCCCTACGAGCAGTACTTC
TRBV6-2/TRBV6-3	-	-	TRBJ1-5	CASSYLGTLSNQPQHF	TGTGCCAGCAGTTACCTCGGGACACTTAGCAATCAGCCCCAGCATTTT
TRBV3-1/TRBV3-2	-	-	TRBJ1-1	CASSPWTPNTEAFF	TGTGCCAGCAGCCCTTGGACACCGAACACTGAAGCTTTCTTT
TRBV2	-	-	TRBJ1-5	CASSGGGLLNQPQHF	TGTGCCAGCAGTGGGGGGGGACTTCTTAATCAGCCCCAGCATTTT
TRBV5-4	-	-	TRBJ2-1	CASSFPGPISGEQFF	TGTGCCAGCAGCTTCCCGGGACCGATAAGTGGTGAGCAGTTCTTC
TRBV5-1	medium-sized	TRBD2	TRBJ2-3	CASSVAGGTDTQYF	TGCGCCAGCAGCGTAGCGGGGGGCACAGATACGCAGTATTTT
TRBV28	-	TRBD1	TRBJ1-5	CASRTGAQLKPQHF	TGTGCCAGCAGGACAGGGGCCCAGTTGAAGCCCCAGCATTTT
TRBV6-1	-	-	TRBJ2-1	CASSEAGGLVDEQFF	TGTGCCAGCAGTGAAGCGGGGGGCCTCGTTGATGAGCAGTTCTTC
TRBV29-1	few	-	TRBJ2-7	CSVEKGFSEQYF	TGCAGCGTTGAAAAGGGCTTTAGCGAGCAGTACTTC
TRBV19	-	TRBD2	TRBJ2-7	CASSLSGRGGRVWNEQYF	TGTGCCAGTAGCCTCTCGGGGCGGGGGGGCCGTGTCTGGAACGAGCAGTACTTC
TRBV2	once	-	TRBJ1-5	CASRGGPNNNQPQHF	TGTGCCAGCAGGGGAGGACCAAACAACAATCAGCCCCAGCATTTT
TRBV5-1	-	-	TRBJ2-7	CASSLVSGQGGGSYEQYF	TGCGCCAGCAGCTTGGTTTCTGGGCAGGGAGGAGGAAGCTACGAGCAGTACTTC
TRBV6-5	-	-	TRBJ1-1	CASSYMTMNTEAFF	TGTGCCAGCAGTTACATGACTATGAACACTGAAGCTTTCTTT
TRBV2	-	-	TRBJ1-1	CASSVREGTEAFF	TGTGCCAGCAGTGTGCGGGAGGGCACTGAAGCTTTCTTT
TRBV5-1	-	-	TRBJ2-3	CASSFGGDTQYF	TGCGCCAGCAGCTTCGGGGGAGATACGCAGTATTTT
TRBV3-1/TRBV3-2	-	-	TRBJ1-2	CASSQDAREGGYTF	TGTGCCAGCAGCCAAGATGCCAGGGAGGGTGGCTACACCTTC
TRBV11-1	-	-	TRBJ1-1	CASSLGLGNTEAFF	TGTGCCAGCAGCTTAGGACTGGGTAACACTGAAGCTTTCTTT
TRBV18	-	TRBD1	TRBJ2-3	CASSPAGGTGMNAGTQYF	TGTGCCAGCTCACCTGCCGGGGGGACAGGGATGAACGCAGGTACGCAGTATTTT
TRBV2	-	-	TRBJ1-2	CASRPPAASYGYTF	TGTGCCAGCAGACCACCCGCCGCCTCCTATGGCTACACCTTC
TRBV6-5	few	-	TRBJ1-3	CASSYRGGFTGNTIYF	TGTGCCAGCAGTTACAGGGGGGGTTTTACTGGAAACACCATATATTTT